The 11 T cell receptor beta chains presented below share a single source sample, sequenced in a study of blood T cell repertoires in COVID-19. Assay used: immunoSEQ multiplex PCR; TCRdb lists only in-frame clones, some missing. The profile covers more than 200,000 clones, with 82% appearing a single time and nearly 5% taken by the ten largest. What was sequenced was peripheral blood. All receptors come from a woman of 80 years or more with active or convalescent COVID-19.

V usage is TRBV28 and J usage is TRBJ2-7, with 8 bases identical to TRBD2. Germline V gene sequence: CDR1 MDHEN, CDR2 SYDVKM. Trimming cost V 3 bases and J 5 bases; bases outside gene matches: 6. The length of the CDR3 is 14 residues. The CDR3 protein is CASSFMREADEQYF. DNA of the CDR3: TGTGCCAGCAGTTTTATGCGGGAGGCAGACGAGCAGTACTTC.

CDR3: CASSPGQGDSYEQYF. The CDR3 nucleotides are TGTGCCAGTAGTCCCGGACAGGGGGATTCTTACGAGCAGTACTTC. V and J are TRBV19 and TRBJ2-7; 10 nucleotides agree with TRBD1. The trim removed 5 bases at V and 4 bases at J, leaving 8 bases unmatched. The CDR3 is made up of 15 amino acids. Germline lookup yields CDR1 LNHDA and CDR2 SQIVND (reference sequence).

This clone was observed a few times. The chain joins TRBV3-1 (or the pseudogene TRBV3-2) to TRBJ2-1, with 9 bases matching TRBD1. Trimming took 5 bases from V and 5 from J; bases not matched to a gene: 7. The CDR3 sequence is 15 residues long. CDR1 is LGHDT and CDR2 is YNNKEL in the germline V gene (reference sequence). CDR3 amino acids: CASSNYRGQDNEQFF. CDR3 sequence (DNA): TGTGCCAGCAGCAACTACAGGGGGCAGGACAATGAGCAGTTCTTC.

The CDR3 DNA is TGCAGCGGACGACAGGGGCCCCCAGATACGCAGTATTTT. Translation: CSGRQGPPDTQYF. The V call is TRBV29-1, the J call TRBJ2-3, with 8 bases aligning to TRBD1. This CDR3 is 13 amino acids long. Per germline, CDR1 SQVTM and CDR2 ANQGSEA. The trim removed 7 bases at V and 4 bases at J, leaving 7 bases unmatched.

The chain carries TRBV7-9 and TRBJ1-2; 7 bases map to TRBD1. Losses at the gene ends were 3 bases for V and 4 bases for J; bases not matched to a gene: 5. The CDR3 extends over 14 amino acids. Per germline, CDR1 SEHNR and CDR2 FQNEAQ (reference sequence). The CDR3 DNA sequence: TGTGCCAGCAGCTTGGGACAGTGGAGCTATGGCTACACCTTC. Amino acid sequence: CASSLGQWSYGYTF. The full variable domain, with the rest looked up from reference TRBV7-9 and TRBJ1-2, is DTGVSQNPRHKITKRGQNVTFRCDPISEHNRLYWYRQTLGQGPEFLTYFQNEAQLEKSRLLSDRFSAERPKGSFSTLEIQRTEQGDSAMYLCASSLGQWSYGYTFGSGTRLTVV.

The chain couples TRBV19 to TRBJ1-2; a possible D gene is TRBD1 (6 bases). The ends were cut back, 9 bases at V and 4 bases at J, with 21 bases in the middle. The CDR3 runs 15 residues. Germline V gene data show CDR1 as LNHDA and CDR2 as SQIVND (reference sequence). For the CDR3, the DNA is TGTGCCAGCCGGGACACTCCACCTCAGCGCTATGGCTACACCTTC. It translates to CASRDTPPQRYGYTF.

This clone was seen a single time. The chain links TRBV2 to TRBJ1-2; tentatively, D is TRBD1 (6 bases). V lost 1 base and J lost 2, with 11 bases in between. Germline V gene data show CDR1 as SNHLY and CDR2 as FYNNEI. The CDR3 is made up of 15 amino acids. The CDR3 here is CASSEDEGGNYGYTF. CDR3 DNA: TGTGCCAGCAGTGAAGACGAGGGGGGGAACTATGGCTACACCTTC.

This sequence joins TRBV6-5 and TRBJ1-1; a possible D gene is TRBD1 (6 bases). Germline loops: CDR1 MNHEY, CDR2 SVGAGI. Trimming left V 9 bases short and J 7 bases short, with 15 bases between. The CDR3 is 12 residues long. This CDR3 reads CASTGQTLEAFF. The DNA for the CDR3 is TGTGCCAGTACTGGACAGACTCTTGAAGCTTTCTTT.

The CDR3 DNA sequence: TGTGCCAGCAGCTTAAGGGGCCCCACAGATACGCAGTATTTT. Its protein is CASSLRGPTDTQYF. The chain carries TRBV7-6 and TRBJ2-3, with a possible D match to TRBD1 (5 bases). Germline V gene lookup returns CDR1 SGHVS and CDR2 FNYEAQ. The ends were cut back, 2 bases at V and 2 bases at J, with 8 bases in the middle. The CDR3 spans 14 residues.

The chain combines TRBV2 with TRBJ2-1, with TRBD2 matching over 13 bases. The CDR3 is 16 amino acids. Germline CDR1 reads SNHLY; CDR2 reads FYNNEI. The V and J ends lost 0 bases and 5 bases, in that order; junction bases with no gene match: 1. The CDR3 spells CASSEAGLAGNNEQFF. CDR3 sequence (DNA): TGTGCCAGCAGTGAAGCGGGACTAGCGGGGAACAATGAGCAGTTCTTC.

CDR3 in amino acids: CASSPGGDQPQHF. The CDR3 region has the DNA TGTGCCAGCAGCCCAGGGGGCGATCAGCCCCAGCATTTT. This chain uses TRBV12-3 or TRBV12-4 with TRBJ1-5, with 8 bases matching TRBD1. Trimming removed 6 bases from V and 5 bases from J; junction bases left unmatched: 3. The CDR3 sequence is 13 residues long.